Sequencing of this T cell receptor (beta chain) was carried out in a study of shared clonotypes between healthy human individuals. This table comes from immunoSEQ multiplex PCR, and its TCRdb copy is limited to in-frame clones, with some not included. This sample yields a few hundred thousand clones, of which around 86% are seen a single time; 15% to 20% belongs to the top ten. A remark on this clone: The same CDR3 arises from other DNA sequences in this sample as well.

Deletions cut 1 base from V and 2 bases from J, with 6 bases between. CDR1 and CDR2 (germline): SNHLY, FYNNEI. The CDR3 consists of 13 residues. The sequenced material came from memory CD8+ T cells sorted from blood. The subset denotes: CD45RO+ cells pooled with CCR7-negative TemRA cells. The clonotype comes from a man younger than 35 in good health. V and J are TRBV2 and TRBJ2-7; a possible D gene is TRBD2 (6 bases). The CDR3, as DNA: TGTGCCAGCAGTGAAGGACTAGCCTACGAGCAGTACTTC. This sequence encodes CASSEGLAYEQYF.